The source of this T cell receptor beta chain is a study of blood T cell repertoires in COVID-19. Across the whole study: Samples of COVID-19 (acute and convalescent) were obtained from the United States, Italy and Spain. From T cells, B-cell-depleted T cells, or PBMCs came the material, which was cDNA or gDNA.

The table lists this clone with a few counts. Methods used by the authors: Amplification of reference gene primers provided the estimated nucleated cell counts. TCRdb's table, derived via immunoSEQ multiplex PCR, lists solely in-frame clones and lacks some. V and J calls and clone size come straight from that table; D and trimming were deduced from the DNA. Among a few hundred thousand clones, roughly 84% were seen once, and the ten largest hold around 3%. Sequenced sample: peripheral blood. This sequence was found in a man aged 50 to 60 who had recovered from COVID-19.

For the CDR3, the DNA is TGTGCCAGCAGTTTTCGATCGTACGGGTTCGAGCAGTACTTC. It codes for CASSFRSYGFEQYF. The chain couples TRBV27 to TRBJ2-7; no clear D gene. CDR3 size: 14 residues. Trimming removed 3 bases from V and 6 bases from J, with 15 bases in between. The germline gives CDR1 MNHEY, CDR2 SMNVEV (reference sequence).